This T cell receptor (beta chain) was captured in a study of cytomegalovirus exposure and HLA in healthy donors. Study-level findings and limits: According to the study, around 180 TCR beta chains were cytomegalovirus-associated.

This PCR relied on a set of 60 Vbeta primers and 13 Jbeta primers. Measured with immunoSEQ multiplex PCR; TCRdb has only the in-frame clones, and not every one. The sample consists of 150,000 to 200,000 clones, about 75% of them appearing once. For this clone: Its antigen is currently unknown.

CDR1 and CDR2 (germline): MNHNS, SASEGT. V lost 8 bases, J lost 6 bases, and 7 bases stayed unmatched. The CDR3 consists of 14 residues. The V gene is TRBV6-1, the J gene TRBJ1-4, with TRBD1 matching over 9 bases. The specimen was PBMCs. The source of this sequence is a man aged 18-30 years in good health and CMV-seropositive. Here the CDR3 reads CASETGGLDEKLFF. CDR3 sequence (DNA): TGTGCCAGCGAAACAGGGGGCTTGGATGAAAAACTGTTTTTT.